Detailed here is one T cell receptor (beta chain). The antigen remains unidentified. Library preparation (for TCRbeta) was performed with unique molecular identifiers. Via MiXCR, TCRdb re-called the PCR reads, giving one row per CDR3 protein. The table lists just over 950,000 distinct CDR3 sequences, under 30% of them singletons, with roughly 27% in the top ten. These data are taken from a study of T-cell reconstitution after alpha-beta-depleted transplantation in children. Overall study results and limits: About two months after transplant, alpha-beta T cells reportedly came from several hundred expanded graft clones. Surviving recipient T cells and intrathymic progenitors accounted for some patients' high TCRbeta diversity at day 60. T-cell numbers and diversity one year post-transplant derived largely from freshly generated T cells.

Trimming cost V 3 bases and J 3 bases, with 12 bases left between them. This CDR3 comprises 15 residues. Germline loops: CDR1 SGHTA, CDR2 FQGNSA. The material was PBMCs, mostly from graft donor cells, obtained 360 days after TCRalphabeta/CD19-depleted stem cell transplant. The receptor was isolated from a boy younger than two who had a stem cell transplant for SCID, so the T cells may come from the graft donor. The V gene is TRBV7-2, the J gene TRBJ1-5; D perhaps matches TRBD1 (5 bases). CDR3 amino acids: CASSFGAGPNQPQHF. For the CDR3, the DNA is TGTGCCAGCAGCTTTGGGGCAGGGCCCAATCAGCCCCAGCATTTT.